The present TCR beta chain was sequenced within a study of T cells in tuberculosis. Study results and limitations: GEM motif frequencies gave over 55% accuracy; the GMM repertoire gave roughly 90%.

Trimming cost V 6 bases and J 5 bases; bases outside gene matches: 15. This CDR3 has 16 amino acids. Germline V lookup: CDR1 MDHEN, CDR2 SYDVKM. For this clone: As yet, its antigen is unknown.

Assay used: immunoSEQ multiplex PCR; TCRdb lists only in-frame clones, some missing. This table has about 20,000 clones, roughly nine tenths appearing once. Sequencing was done on a sample of PBMCs. The V gene is TRBV28, the J gene TRBJ1-2; 7 nucleotides agree with TRBD1. The sequence was obtained from a donor aged 10-29 years with latent tuberculosis or without tuberculosis infection. The CDR3 bases are TGTGCCAGCAGCTCCGAGGGTAAACAGGGGTTGTATGGCTACACCTTC. Its translation: CASSSEGKQGLYGYTF.